Reported below is one TCR beta chain. The data originate from a study of CD8 T cells in Susac syndrome. CDR1 SGHDN and CDR2 FVKESK come from the germline V gene. The length of the CDR3 is 14 residues. Trimming stripped 4 bases from V and 6 bases from J, with 15 bases between. Random hexamers primed reverse transcription of about 0.45 to 1 ug RNA. An immunoSEQ multiplex PCR amplified TCR beta CDR3 over 54 Vbeta and 13 Jbeta. One entry per CDR3 protein, called by TCRdb with MiXCR from the immunoSEQ multiplex PCR reads. The sample holds about 180,000 distinct CDR3 sequences; around 93% are singletons and the top ten take 0.09% to 0.095%. Sequencing of TCR beta was undertaken in CD8+ and CD4+ T cells derived from blood.

The sequencing sample was made of CD4+ T cells from PBMCs. The rearrangement links TRBV14 to TRBJ1-2; D remains unclear. The clonotype comes from a human donor with multiple sclerosis. The CDR3 sequence is CASSPRTVPDGYTF. The CDR3 bases are TGTGCCAGCAGCCCAAGGACGGTTCCAGATGGCTACACCTTC.